The clone carrying this TCR beta chain was seen ten or more times. Antigen: not known. This entry belongs to a study of T cells after yellow fever vaccination. Notes on the study in general: Contamination of FACS-sorted repertoires by abundant clonotypes from the bulk population could occur.

The germline V gene has CDR1 MNHEY and CDR2 SVGAGI. V lost 0 bases and J lost 5, with 13 bases in between. This CDR3 has 15 amino acids. Each CDR3 protein gets one entry after TCRdb re-called the 5' RACE reads with MiXCR. The sample has fewer than 150,000 distinct CDR3 sequences; roughly 7.2% are singletons. The TCR sequence derives from a man aged 18 to 29 who received the YFV17D yellow fever vaccine. The J gene is TRBJ2-5, the V gene TRBV6-5; D might be TRBD2 (5 bases). The sequenced sample was CD4+ T cells sorted from PBMCs, obtained about 49 days after the first yellow fever vaccination. DNA for the CDR3: TGTGCCAGCAGTTACTCGAATCGGAGAGGGGAGACCCAGTACTTC. Translation: CASSYSNRRGETQYF.